The 3 T cell receptor beta chains listed next were all sequenced from one sample in a study of T cells in Graves' hyperthyroidism and ophthalmopathy. It was RNA transcripts that yielded the amplified TCR beta CDR3 regions. The HTBI set primed first-round TCR CDR3 RT-PCR. TCRdb analysed the multiplex PCR reads with MiXCR anew, one entry per CDR3 protein. The table has roughly 580,000 distinct CDR3 sequences, just over 45% seen once. What was sequenced was peripheral blood or thyroid tissue (not recorded which). These receptors were obtained from a woman aged 18-29 years with Graves' hyperthyroidism.

The chain employs TRBV7-8 and TRBJ2-5; 8 bases are shared with TRBD2. The germline V gene encodes CDR1 SGHVS and CDR2 FQNEAQ. V lost 6 bases, J lost 4 bases, and 10 bases stayed unmatched. The length of the CDR3 is 15 residues. The CDR3 nucleotides read TGTGCCAGCAGATACAAGCGGGGGAGGATAGAGACCCAGTACTTC. Its translation is CASRYKRGRIETQYF.

Details on this clonotype: At one end, the junction sequence differs from germline, possibly due to a read error. J is TRBJ2-7 and V is TRBV7-9; 7 nucleotides align to TRBD2. The CDR3 length is 16 residues. Germline CDR1 reads SEHNR; CDR2 reads FQNEAQ (reference sequence). This chain's CDR3 is CASSLPGGSGAYEQCF. The CDR3 nucleotides read TGTGCCAGCAGCTTGCCTGGCGGGAGTGGGGCCTACGAGCAGTGCTTC.

This chain joins TRBV25-1 and TRBJ1-2; D ambiguous. In germline, CDR1 is MGHDK, CDR2 SYGVNS. Trimming took off 11 bases at V and 2 bases at J, with 15 bases between the two ends. The CDR3 covers 13 residues. The CDR3 bases are TGTGCCTGGAGTGTACAAAGGAACTATGGCTACACCTTC. Translated: CAWSVQRNYGYTF.